Reported below is one T cell receptor (beta chain). The entry originates in a study of blood T cell repertoires in COVID-19. Study-wide context: The United States, Italy and Spain supplied acute and convalescent COVID-19 samples.

Cohort assignment relied on participant-reported clinical history. Either two negative PCRs, clearance, or symptom resolution qualified Cohort 3 donors as recovered. CDR1 and CDR2 from the germline V gene are SGHNT and YYREEE (reference sequence). CDR3 length equals 14 residues. The J segment lost 8 bases and the V segment lost 0 bases, leaving 7 bases of the junction unmatched. As processed by the authors: Amplification from reference gene primers served as the basis for estimated nucleated cell counts. The protocol was immunoSEQ multiplex PCR, while the TCRdb copy is restricted to in-frame clones and leaves out a portion. The DNA gave D and trimming, while V, J and clone size come from that table. The data show 300,000 to 450,000 clones, 85% to 90% seen once.

The rearrangement joins TRBV5-4 to TRBJ1-2; 7 bases align to TRBD1. The sequencing sample was made of PBMCs or T cells enriched from blood (not recorded which). The receptor was derived from a man aged 18 to 30 who had recovered from COVID-19. For the CDR3, the DNA is TGTGCCAGCAGCTTGGTAGGGGGCTCGAAGGGCTACACCTTC. Residues: CASSLVGGSKGYTF.